This TCR beta chain was sequenced for a study of T cell repertoires in cytomegalovirus infection. Study as a whole: Peptides in the study included HLA-C-restricted and HLA-B-restricted CMV epitopes. Indicated by public TCR beta signatures were CMV infection and matching HLA type.

With V trimmed by 0 bases and J by 4 bases, 12 bases remained unmatched. The CDR3 sequence is 18 residues long. Germline V gene sequence: CDR1 SGHVS, CDR2 FNYEAQ. Study findings and constraints: HLA-C-restricted CMV clonotypes gave the most frequent clonotype in two of eight donors. Summed frequency of shared TCR beta families picked out CMV carriers who also had the relevant HLA.

This clonotype occurred a few times. Its antigen is still unknown. TCRdb recomputed calls from the reads with MiXCR, one row per CDR3 protein. This table has roughly 860,000 distinct CDR3 sequences, approximately 30% appearing once. The specimen was cultured CD8+ T cells from PBMCs, collected from culture after CMV antigen stimulation. This sequence was found in a human donor in good health (CMV status not recorded). Some clones in this sample may be carry-over from other donors' samples. The V and J genes are TRBV7-6 and TRBJ2-1; 7 bases fit TRBD1. DNA for the CDR3: TGTGCCAGCAGCTTAGCCGCCCGCGGCAGGGGGTTTTACAATGAGCAGTTCTTC. It is translated as CASSLAARGRGFYNEQFF.